The 4 T cell receptor beta chains presented below share a single source sample, sequenced in a study of blood T cell repertoires in COVID-19 (dated by TCRdb to 2018 to 2020). The method behind the library was the immunoSEQ multiplex PCR assay. Held by TCRdb, this immuneACCESS table contains in-frame sequences only and omits some clones. Under half of the omission traces to an unresolved V gene where checked; the cause of the rest is unknown. Across this sample there are under 75,000 clones, with 60% to 80% seen only once. The ten most abundant clones make up 6.3% of the sample. Sequences were obtained from peripheral blood. These receptors were taken from a woman aged 55-69 years with acute or convalescent COVID-19.

J is TRBJ2-2 and V is TRBV12-5, with D perhaps matching TRBD2 (6 bases). The germline V and J ends were trimmed by 5 bases and 7 bases, with 17 bases remaining between them. CDR3 size: 15 residues. Germline lookup yields CDR1 LGHNT and CDR2 FRNRAP. For the CDR3, the DNA is TGTGCTAGTGGTCCGGGGGTCCAAAGAAGCGGGGAGCTGTTTTTT. Its protein product is CASGPGVQRSGELFF.

This sequence joins TRBV9 and TRBJ1-5, with D maybe TRBD1 (5 bases). V was shortened by 7 bases and J by 0 bases, with 11 bases between the two germline ends. In germline, CDR1 is SGDLS, CDR2 YYNGEE. The CDR3 has 14 amino acids. As DNA, the CDR3 is TGTGCCAGCGGGGCAGCTAATAGCAATCAGCCCCAGCATTTT. Its translation: CASGAANSNQPQHF.

This clone was seen a few times. The chain combines TRBV24-1 with TRBJ1-1; 7 bases agree with TRBD1. Per the germline V gene, CDR1 is KGHDR and CDR2 is SFDVKD. The V segment lost 9 bases and the J segment 1 base; nucleotides outside the gene matches: 4. This CDR3 comprises 13 residues. The CDR3 DNA reads TGTGCCACCCGGGACAGCGCGAACACTGAAGCTTTCTTT. This encodes CATRDSANTEAFF.

The chain recombines TRBV6-5 with TRBJ2-1, with 15 bases that match TRBD2. Germline values: CDR1 MNHEY, CDR2 SVGAGI. The CDR3 consists of 15 residues. V trimming: 2 bases; J trimming: 10 bases; junction bases outside the gene matches: 3. Here the CDR3 DNA reads TGTGCCAGCAGTTACACCGGACTAGCGGGGGGGGAGCAGTTCTTC. Translation gives CASSYTGLAGGEQFF.